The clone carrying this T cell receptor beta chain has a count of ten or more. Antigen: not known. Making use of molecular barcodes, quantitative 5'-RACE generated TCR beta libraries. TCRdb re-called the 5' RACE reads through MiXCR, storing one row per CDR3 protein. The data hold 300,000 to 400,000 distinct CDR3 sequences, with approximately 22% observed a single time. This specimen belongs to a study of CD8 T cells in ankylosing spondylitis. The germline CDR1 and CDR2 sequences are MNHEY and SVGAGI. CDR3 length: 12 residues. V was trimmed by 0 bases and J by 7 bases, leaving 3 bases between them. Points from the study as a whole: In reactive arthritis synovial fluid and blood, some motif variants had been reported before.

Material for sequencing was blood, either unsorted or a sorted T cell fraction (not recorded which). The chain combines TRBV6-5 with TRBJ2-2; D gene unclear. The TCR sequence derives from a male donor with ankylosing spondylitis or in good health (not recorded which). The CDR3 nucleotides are TGTGCCAGCAGTTACTCTGGCGGGGAGCTGTTTTTT. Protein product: CASSYSGGELFF.